Listed below are T cell receptor beta chains from one sample, sequenced in a study of shared clonotypes between healthy human individuals. The data were produced by immunoSEQ multiplex PCR, yet TCRdb's version contains in-frame clones alone and is incomplete. The sample includes approximately 2.5 million clones, about 92% of them seen just once. Specimen: naive CD4+ T cells sorted from blood. These TCRs come from a man between 18 and 29 years old in good health. Each CDR3 is given with its conserved first and last residue. The order of the fields is D gene, clone size, V gene, J gene, CDR3 DNA, CDR3 protein. D genes are given only for firm matches. Clone sizes are given selectively: once, few, many, or a class where the clone is expanded.

>TRBD2|.|TRBV4-1|TRBJ2-3
TGCGCCAGCAGCCTTGGGACTAGCGGGGGAGTAGATACGCAGTATTTT
CASSLGTSGGVDTQYF
>TRBD2|.|TRBV30|TRBJ2-7
TGTGCCGGCGGGAGTCCCTACGAGCAGTACTTC
CAGGSPYEQYF
>.|.|TRBV6-5|TRBJ1-2
TGTGCCAGCAGTTCAGAATTTTATGGCTACACCTTC
CASSSEFYGYTF
>TRBD2|.|TRBV6-1|TRBJ2-7
TGTGCCAGGCCTGACACTAGCGGGGACTCCTACGAGCAGTACTTC
CARPDTSGDSYEQYF
>.|.|TRBV5-4|TRBJ2-7
TGTGCCAGCAGCCCCCAAAGGATAGGGGCCGAGCAGTACTTC
CASSPQRIGAEQYF
>TRBD2|.|TRBV4-1|TRBJ2-1
TGCGCCAGCAGCCAAGACCTAGCGGGACCCTACAATGAGCAGTTCTTC
CASSQDLAGPYNEQFF
>.|.|TRBV7-9|TRBJ2-5
TGTGCCAGCAGCTTAGCGTTACAGAAAGAGACCCAGTACTTC
CASSLALQKETQYF
>.|.|TRBV6-6|TRBJ1-3
TGTGCCAGCAATGACAGGACCAGCTCTGGAAACACCATATATTTT
CASNDRTSSGNTIYF
>TRBD1|.|TRBV7-9|TRBJ1-1
TGTGCCAGCAGCTTAGGGGCAGGGGGCGGACGCACTGAAGCTTTCTTT
CASSLGAGGGRTEAFF
>TRBD2|.|TRBV10-1|TRBJ2-3
TGCGCCAGCAGCCCTACTAGCGGGGGCACAGATACGCAGTATTTT
CASSPTSGGTDTQYF
>TRBD1|.|TRBV11-1|TRBJ2-7
TGTGCCAGCAGACGACAGGGCTCCTACGAGCAGTACTTC
CASRRQGSYEQYF
>.|.|TRBV4-3|TRBJ2-3
TGCGCCAGCAGCCAAGTCGATAGCGGTAGCACAGATACGCAGTATTTT
CASSQVDSGSTDTQYF
>TRBD1|.|TRBV29-1|TRBJ1-2
TGCAGCGTTTATCGGACAGGGAACTATGGCTACACCTTC
CSVYRTGNYGYTF
>TRBD1|.|TRBV6-1|TRBJ2-2
TGTGCCAGCAGTGGCCGAGGGGGCACTTGGGGAACCGGGGAGCTGTTTTTT
CASSGRGGTWGTGELFF
>.|.|TRBV27|TRBJ2-5
TGTGCCAGCCGCGCCGCGGGTCGGGAGACCCAGTACTTC
CASRAAGRETQYF
>.|once|TRBV14|TRBJ2-1
TGTGCCAGCAGCCGCCGGGGACAAGTAGCCTACAATGAGCAGTTCTTC
CASSRRGQVAYNEQFF
>.|.|TRBV25-1|TRBJ2-2
TGTGCCAGCAGTGAATACAAGGGAACGAACACCGGGGAGCTGTTTTTT
CASSEYKGTNTGELFF
>.|.|TRBV27|TRBJ1-3
TGTGCCAGCAGACAACAGGGAAGTGGAAACACCATATATTTT
CASRQQGSGNTIYF
>TRBD1|.|TRBV5-4|TRBJ1-2
TGTGCCAGCAGCTTGTCTAATTTGGACAGGGCCACCTTC
CASSLSNLDRATF
>.|.|TRBV7-8|TRBJ2-2
TGTGCCAGCAGCTTAGTCGGCGGGGTTGTCACCGGGGAGCTGTTTTTT
CASSLVGGVVTGELFF
>TRBD2|.|TRBV5-4|TRBJ2-7
TGTGCCAGCAGCTTGGGCGGGAGCGACGAGCAGTACTTC
CASSLGGSDEQYF
>.|.|TRBV11-2|TRBJ2-7
TGTGCCAGCAGCTTAGGATTACAGGGAAACGAGCAGTACTTC
CASSLGLQGNEQYF
>.|.|TRBV7-8|TRBJ1-1
TGTGCCAGCAGCCAATCGCGGGTATTGGAAACTGAAGCTTTCTTT
CASSQSRVLETEAFF
>.|few|TRBV30|TRBJ1-5
TGTGCCTGGAGTAGGGCTGAGGACCAGCCCCAGCATTTT
CAWSRAEDQPQHF
>.|.|TRBV2|TRBJ1-3
TGTGCCAGCAGTGAGTACCGAAACACCATATATTTT
CASSEYRNTIYF
>.|.|TRBV15|TRBJ2-7
TGTGCCACCAGCAGGGGACTGGAGAACGAGCAGTACTTC
CATSRGLENEQYF
>.|.|TRBV28|TRBJ1-5
TGTGCCAGCAGTTTATTAAATAGCAATCAGCCCCAGCATTTT
CASSLLNSNQPQHF
>TRBD1|.|TRBV18|TRBJ2-7
TGTGCCAGCTCACGCCAGGGGGCGGATACATACGAGCAGTACTTC
CASSRQGADTYEQYF
>.|.|TRBV30|TRBJ1-3
TGTGCCTGGAGGGCCGGGACTATAGGAAACACCATATATTTT
CAWRAGTIGNTIYF
>TRBD1|.|TRBV9|TRBJ1-4
TGTGCCAGCAGCGTAGAGGGGGGGACAGGGGAAAAACTGTTTTTT
CASSVEGGTGEKLFF
>TRBD1|.|TRBV10-3|TRBJ1-2
TGTGCCATCAGTGAGTCGACCGGGACAGGGGGTGGCTACACCTTC
CAISESTGTGGGYTF
>.|.|TRBV7-2|TRBJ1-5
TGTGCCAGCAGCCCTAAGGGATCTAGCAATCAGCCCCAGCATTTT
CASSPKGSSNQPQHF